This T cell receptor (beta chain) was recorded in a study of T cell repertoires in cytomegalovirus infection. V was cut by 2 bases and J by 1 base, with 18 bases left in between. Germline V lookup: CDR1 MNHEY, CDR2 SVGAGI. The CDR3 runs to 17 residues. TCRdb independently ran MiXCR on the reads; one entry per CDR3 protein. The data contain under 800,000 distinct CDR3 sequences, less than 25% of them singletons. V gene TRBV6-5 combines with J gene TRBJ2-7, with D possibly being TRBD2 (6 bases). Sequenced: CD8+ T cells from PBMCs. This clonotype originated in a human donor in good health (CMV status not recorded). Some clones in this sample may be carry-over from other donors' samples. CDR3 in DNA: TGTGCCAGCAGTTACGCGGGGTGGGGGTCGGTTTCCTACGAGCAGTACTTC. Residues: CASSYAGWGSVSYEQYF.